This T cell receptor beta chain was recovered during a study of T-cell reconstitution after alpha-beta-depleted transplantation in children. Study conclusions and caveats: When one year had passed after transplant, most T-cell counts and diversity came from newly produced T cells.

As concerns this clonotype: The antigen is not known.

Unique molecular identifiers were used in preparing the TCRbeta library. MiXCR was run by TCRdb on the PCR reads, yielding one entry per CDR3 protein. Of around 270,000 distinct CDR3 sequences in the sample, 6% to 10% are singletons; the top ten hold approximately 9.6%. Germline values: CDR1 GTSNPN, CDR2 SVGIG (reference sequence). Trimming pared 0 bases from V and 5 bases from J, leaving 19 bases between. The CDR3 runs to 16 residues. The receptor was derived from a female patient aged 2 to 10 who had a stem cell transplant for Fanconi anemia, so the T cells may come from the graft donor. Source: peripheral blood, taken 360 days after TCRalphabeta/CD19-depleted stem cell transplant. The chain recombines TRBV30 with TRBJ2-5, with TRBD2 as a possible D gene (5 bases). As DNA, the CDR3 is TGTGCCTGGAGTGTATACGGGGAGATGGGCGAGGAGACCCAGTACTTC. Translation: CAWSVYGEMGEETQYF.